This T cell receptor beta chain appears in the sequencing data of a study of T-cell reconstitution after alpha-beta-depleted transplantation in children (dated by TCRdb to between 2015 and 2016). Notes on the research overall: Using TCR repertoire profiling, the study quantitatively followed how T-cell immune reconstitution unfolded in children after TCRalphabeta/CD19-depleted allogeneic hematopoietic cell transplantation.

In its sample, this clonotype was seen many times. Its antigen is still unknown. Per-base quality was not reported, and no clone a single base away is much larger than it. Trimming at the junction amounts to 0 bases on V and 7 bases on J, and the germline ends lie 18 bases apart. The CDR3 goes from the cysteine to the phenylalanine over 16 residues. The CDR3 DNA has 48 bases and is translated from base 1. The germline V gene (reference sequence) specifies DFQATT as CDR1 and SNEGSKA as CDR2. Library generation was performed with PCR. The sequencer was an Illumina HiSeq 2500. Molecular barcoding was employed in the preparation of TCR libraries, with unique molecular identifiers being used to normalize TCRbeta repertoire quantification. TCRdb itself trimmed the public reads at Q25 with fastp, ran MiXCR and retained productive beta chains. Every distinct CDR3 protein forms one entry, paired with its most common genes and DNA. This sample gives approximately 350,000 distinct CDR3 sequences in total; 10% of them show up just once. Less than 2.5% of the sample belongs to the ten largest clones.

The sequence links TRBV20-1 to TRBJ1-4, with a weak D call of TRBD1 (6 bases match). The source is a human donor who donated a stem cell graft to a child with acute lymphoblastic leukemia. The material sequenced was PBMCs from the stem cell graft donor, taken from the stem cell graft. DNA sequence: TGCAGTGCTAGAGATCTGGGACATCGCGCCTCTGAAAAACTGTTTTTT. Protein translation: CSARDLGHRASEKLFF.